This T cell receptor (beta chain) was sequenced in a study of T cells after yellow fever vaccination. As to this clonotype: Its antigen remains unknown.

Study-wide findings and caveats: Most primary-vaccination clones reappeared after the booster (approximately 95% CD4, about 90% CD8). Abundant contaminating clonotypes from the bulk population could appear in FACS-sorted repertoires. Weaker overall, the secondary response nonetheless peaked faster (day 5 versus 15).

One entry per CDR3 protein, called by TCRdb with MiXCR from the 5' RACE reads. The sample records just under 600,000 distinct CDR3 sequences, about 13% being singletons. This CDR3 contains 13 residues. The ends lost 5 bases at V and 8 bases at J; junction bases unmatched: 6. CDR1 and CDR2 (germline): MNHEY, SMNVEV (reference sequence). The clonotype originates from a man aged 25-40 years who received the YFV17D yellow fever vaccine. This sequence joins TRBV27 and TRBJ1-2; 9 nucleotides align to TRBD1. The sequences come from PBMCs, collected on the day of the yellow fever booster vaccination. The CDR3 bases are TGTGCCAGCAGTCAACAGGGGGCAGAGGGCTACACCTTC. Its translation is CASSQQGAEGYTF.